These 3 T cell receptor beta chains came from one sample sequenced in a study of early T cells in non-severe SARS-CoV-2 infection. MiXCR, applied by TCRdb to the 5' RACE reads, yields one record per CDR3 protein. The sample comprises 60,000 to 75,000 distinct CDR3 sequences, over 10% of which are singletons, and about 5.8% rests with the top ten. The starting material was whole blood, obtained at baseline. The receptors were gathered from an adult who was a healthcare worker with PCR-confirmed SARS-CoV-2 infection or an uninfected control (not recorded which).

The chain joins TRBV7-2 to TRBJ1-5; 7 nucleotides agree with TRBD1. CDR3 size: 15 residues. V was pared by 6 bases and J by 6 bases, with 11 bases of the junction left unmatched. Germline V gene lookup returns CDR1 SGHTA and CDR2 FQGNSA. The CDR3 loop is CASSLIGQVAQPQHF. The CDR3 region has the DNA TGTGCCAGCAGTCTTATAGGACAGGTGGCTCAGCCCCAGCATTTT.

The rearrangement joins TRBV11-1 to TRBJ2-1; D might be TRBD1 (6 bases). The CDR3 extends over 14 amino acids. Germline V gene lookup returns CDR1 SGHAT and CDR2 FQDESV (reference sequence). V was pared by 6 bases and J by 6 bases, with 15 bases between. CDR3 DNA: TGTGCCAGCAGTCTAATGGGCAGGGGCAATGAGCAGTTCTTC. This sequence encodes CASSLMGRGNEQFF.

CDR3 nucleotides: TGTGCCAGCAGCCCATTCGGCCGGGGGGGTTACTTC. Its protein is CASSPFGRGGYF. The rearrangement uses TRBV7-2 and TRBJ2-5; 8 bases are a match to TRBD2. CDR1 and CDR2 from the germline V gene are SGHTA and FQGNSA. The CDR3 is 12 residues long. J gave up 14 bases and V 5 bases, and 10 bases lay outside the gene matches.